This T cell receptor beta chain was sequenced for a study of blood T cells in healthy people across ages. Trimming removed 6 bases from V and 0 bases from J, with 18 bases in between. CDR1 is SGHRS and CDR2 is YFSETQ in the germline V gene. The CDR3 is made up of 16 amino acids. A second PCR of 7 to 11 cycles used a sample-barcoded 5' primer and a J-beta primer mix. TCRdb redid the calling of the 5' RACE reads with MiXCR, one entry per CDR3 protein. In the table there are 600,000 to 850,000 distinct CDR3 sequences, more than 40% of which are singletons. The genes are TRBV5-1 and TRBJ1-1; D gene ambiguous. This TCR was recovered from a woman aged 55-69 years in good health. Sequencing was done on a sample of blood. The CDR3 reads CASKGREEWMNTEAFF. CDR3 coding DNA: TGCGCCAGCAAGGGAAGGGAGGAGTGGATGAACACTGAAGCTTTCTTT. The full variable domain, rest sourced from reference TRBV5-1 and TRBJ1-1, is KAGVTQTPRYLIKTRGQQVTLSCSPISGHRSVSWYQQTPGQGLQFLFEYFSETQRNKGNFPGRFSGRQFSNSRSEMNVSTLELGDSALYLCASKGREEWMNTEAFFGQGTRLTVV.